The source of this TCR beta chain is a study of beta chain features in type 1 diabetes. Overall study context: Patients and healthy donors were similar in age, gender and cell yields. General study findings and limits: The naive, central memory and Treg TCRB repertoires of patients appeared to be more similar to one another than those of healthy donors.

It was via CD45RO/CCR7/CD25/CD127/CD95/CD27 that CD4+ naive, central memory, regulatory and stem cell-like memory cells were sorted. Only a few counts were recorded for this clone. Its antigen is unidentified. Expressed TCRB transcripts were sequenced because the isolated RNA had all been reverse transcribed beforehand. Here immunoSEQ multiplex PCR was the method, and the copy in TCRdb shows in-frame clones only, minus some. The repertoire holds under 300,000 clones, with around 26% as singletons. This sequence was found in a young man in good health. The specimen sequenced was central memory CD4+ T cells from blood.

This chain's CDR3 is CASSLGTSGILGTQYF. The CDR3 DNA follows: TGTGCCAGCAGCTTGGGGACTAGCGGGATTCTTGGTACGCAGTATTTT. The V and J genes are TRBV5-4 and TRBJ2-3; 12 bases fit TRBD2. The length of the CDR3 is 16 residues. V was pared by 0 bases and J by 8 bases, with 7 bases of the junction left unmatched. CDR1 and CDR2 (germline): SGHNT, YYREEE (reference sequence).